This T cell receptor beta chain was captured by sequencing in a study of graft-versus-host responses after intestinal transplantation. Study observations and caveats: GvH clones surfaced in recipient marrow, some emerging earlier in ileum or blood.

This clone was found a few times. Its specificity is not known. Relative to the germline gene, one junction end is altered; a read error may explain this. Germline CDR1 is LGHNA and CDR2 is YNFKEQ. CDR3 length: 16 residues. The assay was immunoSEQ multiplex PCR, and TCRdb's table has in-frame clones only and misses some. The table includes around 78,000 clones, more than 75% detected once. The sequenced sample was unstimulated CD8+ T cells sorted from spleen or lymph node cells, obtained before transplant. The chain links TRBV4-2 to TRBJ1-2; 7 positions agree with TRBD1. This clonotype was sampled from a human donor who was the organ donor for an intestinal transplant. CDR3 nucleotide sequence: TGTGCCAGCAGCGAAGAGAGGGGGCCGCAGATCTATGGCTACACCTTC. The encoded protein is CASSEERGPQIYGYTF.